The 3 T cell receptor beta chains below all came from one sample that was sequenced in a study of cytomegalovirus exposure and HLA in healthy donors. Libraries were prepared by immunoSEQ multiplex PCR; TCRdb keeps only in-frame clonotypes and omits some of them. Here the sample spans 110,000 to 150,000 clones, approximately 90% being singletons. Input material: PBMCs. These receptors were obtained from a woman in her 30s in good health and CMV-seropositive.

CDR3 loop: CASSSTVETQYF. The CDR3 bases are TGTGCCAGCAGCTCGACAGTGGAGACCCAGTACTTC. The rearrangement uses TRBV7-9 and TRBJ2-5; tentative D call: TRBD1 (5 bases). Trimming shortened V by 4 bases and J by 5 bases, and 8 bases separated the two germline ends. Germline V gene lookup returns CDR1 SEHNR and CDR2 FQNEAQ (reference sequence). The CDR3 totals 12 residues.

This chain joins TRBV28 and TRBJ1-1, with D possibly TRBD1 on 6 matching bases. Germline V gene data show CDR1 as MDHEN and CDR2 as SYDVKM. This CDR3 contains 19 residues. The germline V and J ends were trimmed by 6 bases and 1 base, with 27 bases remaining between them. The CDR3 DNA sequence: TGTGCCAGCAGACCACCCTTAGGGGGGGAACGGGGGGCGAACACTGAAGCTTTCTTT. This gives the protein CASRPPLGGERGANTEAFF.

This chain uses TRBV29-1 with TRBJ2-3; D is perhaps TRBD1 (6 bases). The CDR3 sequence is 14 residues long. From germline, CDR1 is SQVTM and CDR2 ANQGSEA. Between the trimmed V and J ends, which lost 0 bases and 3 bases, there was a span of 10 bases. The CDR3 reads CSVEDTTGTDTQYF. The CDR3 DNA follows: TGCAGCGTTGAAGATACTACAGGGACAGATACGCAGTATTTT.